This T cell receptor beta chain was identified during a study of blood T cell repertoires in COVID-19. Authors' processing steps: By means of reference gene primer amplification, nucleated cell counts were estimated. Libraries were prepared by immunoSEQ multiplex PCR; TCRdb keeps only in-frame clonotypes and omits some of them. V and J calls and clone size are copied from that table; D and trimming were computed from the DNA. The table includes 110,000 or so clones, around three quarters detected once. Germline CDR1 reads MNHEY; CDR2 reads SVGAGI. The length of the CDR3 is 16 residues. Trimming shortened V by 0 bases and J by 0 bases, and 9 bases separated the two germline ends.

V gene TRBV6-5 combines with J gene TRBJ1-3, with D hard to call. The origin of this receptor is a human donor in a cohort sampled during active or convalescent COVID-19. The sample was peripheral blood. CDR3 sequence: CASSYSEGSSGNTIYF. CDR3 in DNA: TGTGCCAGCAGTTACTCCGAAGGGAGCTCTGGAAACACCATATATTTT.